This T cell receptor beta chain was captured by sequencing in a study of blood T cell repertoires in COVID-19. The repertoire was sequenced with immunoSEQ multiplex PCR; TCRdb's copy has only in-frame clones and lacks some. The sample has over 150,000 clones, roughly nine tenths seen once. The germline gives CDR1 KGHDR, CDR2 SFDVKD. The CDR3 sequence is 13 residues long. V was trimmed by 1 base and J by 7 bases, leaving 9 bases between them. The rearrangement uses TRBV24-1 and TRBJ1-2, with D unresolved. Sequenced: PBMCs or T cells enriched from blood (not recorded which). The sequence derives from a woman aged 50 to 60 who had recovered from COVID-19. The DNA for the CDR3 is TGTGCCACCAGTGATTTAGTATCGGGTGGCTACACCTTC. This sequence encodes CATSDLVSGGYTF.